One sample yielded the 9 T cell receptor beta chains listed below, sequenced in a study of pediatric ulcerative colitis. This table comes from immunoSEQ multiplex PCR, and its TCRdb copy is limited to in-frame clones, with some not included. The table shows around 65,000 clones, with 75% to 85% occurring only once. Sequenced: blood. These receptors all stem from a boy under 18 with moderate ulcerative colitis.

The chain links TRBV5-1 to TRBJ2-1, with TRBD2 identical over 7 bases. Germline CDR1 SGHRS, CDR2 YFSETQ. The CDR3 totals 15 residues. After removal of 0 bases from V and 3 bases from J, the junction contained 3 bases not matched to a gene. CDR3 residues: CASSLASSGYNEQFF. The DNA for the CDR3 is TGCGCCAGCAGCTTGGCTTCTAGCGGCTACAATGAGCAGTTCTTC.

This clone has only a few counts. The rearrangement links TRBV27 to TRBJ2-7; no definite D call. The germline CDR1 and CDR2 sequences are MNHEY and SMNVEV (reference sequence). The CDR3 loop spans 15 amino acids. Trimming left V 2 bases short and J 2 bases short, with 13 bases between. The CDR3 protein is CASSLVGSRPYEQYF. The CDR3 bases are TGTGCCAGCAGTTTAGTGGGGTCCCGACCCTACGAGCAGTACTTC.

V usage is TRBV5-1 and J usage is TRBJ2-7; 9 bases fit TRBD1. The CDR3 sequence is 16 residues long. Trimming cost V 4 bases and J 2 bases; bases outside gene matches: 10. Germline assignment: CDR1 SGHRS and CDR2 YFSETQ. CDR3 DNA sequence: TGCGCCAGCAGCGCACCCCGGGACAGGGTTGCCTACGAGCAGTACTTC. Translating it yields CASSAPRDRVAYEQYF.

This clone was counted a few times. The CDR3 loop reads CATERERKFF. The CDR3, as DNA: TGTGCCACAGAGCGGGAGAGGAAGTTCTTC. This chain joins TRBV2 and TRBJ2-1; 8 bases are shared with TRBD2. The length of the CDR3 is 10 residues. V lost 10 bases and J lost 14; bases outside the gene matches: 7. The germline V gene encodes CDR1 SNHLY and CDR2 FYNNEI.

This clone showed up just a few times. The chain uses TRBV6-5 and TRBJ1-1, with unresolved D. The CDR3 is 15 residues long. With 2 bases removed from V and 0 bases from J, the gap between germline ends came to 10 bases. Germline V gene lookup returns CDR1 MNHEY and CDR2 SVGAGI. The CDR3 DNA sequence: TGTGCCAGCAGTTACGGTGGCCCCTTGAACACTGAAGCTTTCTTT. Translated: CASSYGGPLNTEAFF.

The gene calls are TRBV9 and TRBJ1-4, with unresolved D. The CDR3 spans 15 residues. V was shortened by 2 bases and J by 0 bases, with 8 bases between the two germline ends. CDR1 is SGDLS, CDR2 YYNGEE, per germline. In DNA, the CDR3 is TGTGCCAGCAGCGTGTCAGAGGCAACTAATGAAAAACTGTTTTTT. Encoded protein: CASSVSEATNEKLFF.

The chain has TRBV25-1 and TRBJ2-7; D might be TRBD1 or TRBD2, each matching 5 bases. The V gene lost 4 bases and the J gene lost 2 bases, with 15 bases spanning the gap. This CDR3 has 15 residues. Germline V gene data show CDR1 as MGHDK and CDR2 as SYGVNS. CDR3 bases: TGTGCCAGCAGTGCGTCCAGGGAGAACACCTACGAGCAGTACTTC. Amino acids: CASSASRENTYEQYF.

The rearrangement uses TRBV6-4 and TRBJ1-2, with a weak D call TRBD1 (5 bases). Germline assignment: CDR1 MRHNA and CDR2 SNTAGT. This CDR3 region has 14 residues. V dropped 8 bases and J dropped 6 bases, with 19 bases sitting between them. The CDR3 region has the DNA TGTGCCAGCCCAGGTCGCCAGGGTTGGGATGGCTACACCTTC. Protein product: CASPGRQGWDGYTF.

This clone was detected once. The rearrangement links TRBV11-3 to TRBJ2-1; TRBD2 matches at 9 bases. With V trimmed by 2 bases and J by 8 bases, 19 bases remained unmatched. Per germline, CDR1 SGHNT and CDR2 YENEEA. The CDR3 spans 19 residues. This CDR3 is CASSLTFGGGGRAGHEQFF. CDR3 nucleotide sequence: TGTGCCAGCAGCTTAACTTTTGGTGGAGGCGGGAGGGCCGGCCATGAGCAGTTCTTC.